The source of this TCR beta chain is a study of post-analysis software for immune sequencing data. Study-level information: Courses of disease covered relapsing-remitting, secondary progressive and progressive-relapsing multiple sclerosis. Study-wide findings and caveats: Included in a set of roughly five TRBV segments more frequent in patients than controls were TRBV5-6, TRBV5-1 and TRBV20-1. Analysis by F measure revealed that same-batch samples clustered strongly together. Normalized Chao1 diversity was significantly reduced in patients versus controls.

Points on this clonotype: Antigen: not known.

Trimming removed 5 bases from V and 3 bases from J, with 8 bases in between. This CDR3 contains 12 residues. Germline CDR1 is DFQATT and CDR2 is SNEGSKA (reference sequence). Unique molecular identifiers tagged the TCR beta cDNA libraries. T cells numbering roughly 1 to 10 million yielded some 520,000 cDNA molecules. TCRdb called the PCR reads again in MiXCR, with one record for every CDR3 protein. This table holds hundreds of thousands of distinct CDR3 sequences, 59% found once. The receptor was derived from a girl between 2 and 10 years old with multiple sclerosis. Sequences were obtained from blood. The V gene is TRBV20-1, the J gene TRBJ2-1; the D is unclear. DNA of the CDR3: TGCAGTGCTGGCAGCTACTACAATGAGCAGTTCTTC. Amino acid sequence: CSAGSYYNEQFF.